The 29 T cell receptor beta chains given below trace back to one sample, sequenced in a study of T-cell reconstitution after alpha-beta-depleted transplantation in children. Preparation of the TCRbeta library was carried out with unique molecular identifiers. MiXCR, run by TCRdb on the PCR reads, gives a single entry per CDR3 protein. The sample has about a million distinct CDR3 sequences; around 30% are singletons. Sequences were derived from PBMCs, mostly from graft donor cells, sampled 360 days after TCRalphabeta/CD19-depleted stem cell transplant. These TCRs come from a boy under three years old who had a stem cell transplant for SCID, so the T cells may come from the graft donor.

This clonotype was found once. V is TRBV12-3 or TRBV12-4 and J is TRBJ2-3; 8 bases line up with TRBD1. Trimming removed 6 bases from V and 0 bases from J; junction bases left unmatched: 5. CDR3 length: 15 amino acids. CDR3 sequence reads: CASSPDRASTDTQYF. CDR3 DNA sequence: TGTGCCAGCAGCCCGGACAGGGCTAGCACAGATACGCAGTATTTT.

This chain links TRBV10-3 with TRBJ2-5; D gene unclear. CDR1 is ENHRY, CDR2 SYGVKD, per germline. The CDR3 has 14 amino acids. V shed 0 bases and J shed 5 bases, with 10 bases lying between them. In DNA form, the CDR3 reads TGTGCCATCAGTGAGTCACCAGGCGCCGAGACCCAGTACTTC. Encoded protein: CAISESPGAETQYF.

V gene TRBV7-3 combines with J gene TRBJ1-2; the D gene is possibly TRBD1 (5 bases). The CDR3 is made up of 12 amino acids. The germline CDR1 and CDR2 sequences are SGHTA and FQGTGA. V shed 5 bases and J shed 10 bases, with 14 bases lying between them. The CDR3 coding sequence is TGTGCCAGCAGCCCAAGCCCAGGGAACTACACCTTC. Encoded protein: CASSPSPGNYTF.

The chain employs TRBV6-1 and TRBJ1-2; TRBD1 matches 9 bases. The CDR3 runs to 16 residues. Germline lookup yields CDR1 MNHNS and CDR2 SASEGT. Losses at the gene ends were 7 bases for V and 0 bases for J; bases not matched to a gene: 9. CDR3 in amino acids: CASNRDRALSNYGYTF. The CDR3 DNA reads TGTGCCAGCAACCGGGACAGGGCCCTCTCTAACTATGGCTACACCTTC.

This sequence joins TRBV6-6 and TRBJ1-2, with D maybe TRBD1 (5 bases). Trimming removed 7 bases from V and 4 bases from J, with 10 bases in between. The germline CDR1 and CDR2 sequences are MNHNY and SVGAGI (reference sequence). The CDR3 totals 12 residues. The CDR3 sequence is CASTQTVYGYTF. The CDR3 nucleotides are TGTGCCAGCACCCAGACAGTCTATGGCTACACCTTC.

This sequence joins TRBV5-1 and TRBJ2-7; tentatively, D is TRBD1 or TRBD2 (5 bases each). V lost 1 base and J 2 bases, leaving 13 bases between the germline ends. This CDR3 contains 15 residues. Germline CDR1 SGHRS, CDR2 YFSETQ. The CDR3 nucleotides are TGCGCCAGCAGCTTGTACGCAGGGAGCACCTACGAGCAGTACTTC. It specifies CASSLYAGSTYEQYF.

This clonotype was seen a single time. The chain links TRBV5-1 to TRBJ2-3; D possibly corresponds to TRBD2 (6 bases). V was shortened by 0 bases and J by 0 bases, with 17 bases between the two germline ends. This CDR3 is 18 amino acids long. Germline lookup yields CDR1 SGHRS and CDR2 YFSETQ. The CDR3 region has the DNA TGCGCCAGCAGCTTGGCCATTTCGGGACTCCAGAGCACAGATACGCAGTATTTT. Residues: CASSLAISGLQSTDTQYF.

The rearrangement uses TRBV6-6 and TRBJ2-5; D remains ambiguous. Germline-derived CDR1 and CDR2 are MNHNY and SVGAGI (reference sequence). Trimming removed 7 bases at V and 0 bases at J, with 9 bases between. This CDR3 spans 13 amino acids. The CDR3 bases are TGTGCCAGCACGACGGACCACCAAGAGACCCAGTACTTC. This codes for CASTTDHQETQYF.

The CDR3 region is CASSLSTGSAYEQYF. The CDR3 region has the DNA TGTGCCAGCAGCCTTTCCACGGGGTCGGCCTACGAGCAGTACTTC. V is TRBV3-1 and J is TRBJ2-7, with D perhaps matching TRBD2 (5 bases). Germline lookup yields CDR1 LGHDT and CDR2 YNNKEL (reference sequence). CDR3 length equals 15 residues. Trimming cost V 4 bases and J 2 bases, with 15 bases left between them.

This clonotype was seen only a few times. V gene TRBV28 combines with J gene TRBJ1-5; 7 bases align to TRBD1. V trimming: 2 bases; J trimming: 1 base; junction bases outside the gene matches: 5. The CDR3 contains 16 residues. Per the germline V gene, CDR1 is MDHEN and CDR2 is SYDVKM. The CDR3 spells CASSLIDRASNQPQHF. DNA of the CDR3: TGTGCCAGCAGTTTAATTGACAGGGCGAGCAATCAGCCCCAGCATTTT. The full variable domain, with the rest looked up from reference TRBV28 and TRBJ1-5, is DVKVTQSSRYLVKRTGEKVFLECVQDMDHENMFWYRQDPGLGLRLIYFSYDVKMKEKGDIPEGYSVSREKKERFSLILESASTNQTSMYLCASSLIDRASNQPQHFGDGTRLSIL.

In its sample, this clonotype was seen a few times. The rearrangement uses TRBV12-3 or TRBV12-4 and TRBJ2-1; 7 bases are a match to TRBD1. CDR3 length: 17 residues. J gave up 1 base and V 4 bases, and 10 bases lay outside the gene matches. The CDR3 region has the DNA TGTGCCAGCAGTTCCCGCGGACAGGTGGGATCCTACAATGAGCAGTTCTTC. Translation: CASSSRGQVGSYNEQFF.

This clonotype was counted between two and nine times. This sequence joins TRBV21-1 and TRBJ2-6; TRBD2 is taken as the D call from the table, unchecked against the DNA. TRBV21-1 is marked as a pseudogene. This CDR3 contains 17 residues. CDR3 sequence (DNA): TGTGCCAGCAGCCAGGAAGAGGGCGACTCTGGGGCCAACGTCCTGACTTTC. Translation gives CASSQEEGDSGANVLTF.

Comments on this clonotype: Sequence at one end of the junction differs from germline and may be a read error. The V call is TRBV20-1, the J call TRBJ2-7; a possible D gene is TRBD2 (6 bases). The CDR3 is 16 residues long. Per the germline V gene, CDR1 is DFQATT and CDR2 is SNEGSKA (reference sequence). The CDR3 region is CCAHAGTPLPTYEQYF. CDR3 bases: TGCTGTGCCCATGCGGGGACTCCCCTCCCGACCTACGAGCAGTACTTC.

The chain has TRBV7-2 and TRBJ1-5, with unresolved D. The CDR3 has 14 residues. Germline loops: CDR1 SGHTA, CDR2 FQGNSA. The V gene lost 3 bases and the J gene lost 5 bases, with 11 bases spanning the gap. The DNA of the CDR3 is TGTGCCAGCAGCTTGGGTGGTGGTCATCAGCCCCAGCATTTT. This gives the protein CASSLGGGHQPQHF.

The chain joins TRBV27 to TRBJ2-7; 12 bases agree with TRBD2. The CDR3 is made up of 15 amino acids. J was trimmed by 6 bases and V by 5 bases; bases with no gene match: 8. The germline CDR1 and CDR2 sequences are MNHEY and SMNVEV (reference sequence). This chain's CDR3 is CASSPLAGGPIEQYF. As DNA, the CDR3 is TGTGCCAGCAGTCCGCTAGCGGGGGGGCCCATCGAGCAGTACTTC.

Details on this clonotype: The missing conserved phenylalanine or tryptophan at the end of this CDR3 makes a read error likely. The chain combines TRBV20-1 with TRBJ2-7; 11 bases agree with TRBD1. In germline, CDR1 is DFQATT, CDR2 SNEGSKA (reference sequence). This CDR3 spans 13 amino acids. The V and J ends lost 3 bases and 3 bases, in that order; junction bases with no gene match: 1. The DNA for the CDR3 is TGCAGTGCTAGGGGGACAGGGGGCTACGAGCAGTACTTG. It is translated as CSARGTGGYEQYL.

This rearrangement joins TRBV4-1 to TRBJ2-4, with TRBD1 as a possible D gene (6 bases). Germline V gene lookup returns CDR1 MGHRA and CDR2 YSYEKL. The germline V and J ends were trimmed by 7 bases and 6 bases, with 28 bases remaining between them. The CDR3 loop spans 18 amino acids. In DNA form, the CDR3 reads TGCGCCAGCATCCATCACCGGGACACCAGACGCCCCGGAAACATTCAGTACTTC. It codes for CASIHHRDTRRPGNIQYF.

The rearrangement joins TRBV7-6 to TRBJ2-2; D unclear. The germline gives CDR1 SGHVS, CDR2 FNYEAQ. V was pared by 5 bases and J by 4 bases, with 11 bases between. The CDR3 has 14 amino acids. The CDR3 loop is CASSPIPVTGELFF. The CDR3 region has the DNA TGTGCCAGCAGCCCCATCCCAGTCACCGGGGAGCTGTTTTTT.

The CDR3 here is CASSFLGPGNTGELFF. The CDR3 DNA reads as TGCGCCAGCAGCTTCCTCGGGCCCGGGAACACCGGGGAGCTGTTTTTT. The gene calls are TRBV5-1 and TRBJ2-2; the D is unclear. The CDR3 has 16 residues. The germline V gene has CDR1 SGHRS and CDR2 YFSETQ. Trimming took off 2 bases at V and 1 base at J, with 12 bases between the two ends.

The chain uses TRBV7-3 and TRBJ2-3; the D gene is possibly TRBD2 (5 bases). V was cut by 3 bases and J by 4 bases, with 8 bases left in between. The CDR3 loop spans 13 amino acids. CDR1 is SGHTA, CDR2 FQGTGA, per germline. CDR3 in DNA: TGTGCCAGCAGCTTTTCGCGGGCAGATACGCAGTATTTT. It yields the protein CASSFSRADTQYF.

The V call is TRBV5-1, the J call TRBJ1-1; maybe TRBD1 (5 bases). The germline V gene has CDR1 SGHRS and CDR2 YFSETQ. V was trimmed by 0 bases and J by 1 base, leaving 13 bases between them. This CDR3 contains 16 residues. The CDR3, as DNA: TGCGCCAGCAGCTTGGTCGGGCAGACAGCGAACACTGAAGCTTTCTTT. It translates to CASSLVGQTANTEAFF.

This sequence joins TRBV2 and TRBJ2-1; a weak D match, TRBD2 (6 bases). The CDR3 runs to 15 residues. CDR1 and CDR2 (germline): SNHLY, FYNNEI. Deletions cut 8 bases from V and 0 bases from J, with 14 bases between. The CDR3: CASHELAVSYNEQFF. CDR3 DNA sequence: TGTGCCAGCCACGAACTAGCCGTCTCCTACAATGAGCAGTTCTTC.

This chain connects TRBV4-2 to TRBJ1-5; no clear D. The germline V gene has CDR1 LGHNA and CDR2 YNFKEQ. Trimming shortened V by 0 bases and J by 0 bases, and 9 bases separated the two germline ends. The CDR3 spans 16 residues. CDR3 amino acids: CASSQDPDYSNQPQHF. In DNA, the CDR3 is TGTGCCAGCAGCCAAGACCCGGATTATAGCAATCAGCCCCAGCATTTT.

The chain combines TRBV12-3 or TRBV12-4 with TRBJ2-1; no clear D. This CDR3 is built from 13 residues. The V end was cut by 6 bases, the J end by 9 bases, with 15 bases between. The DNA of the CDR3 is TGTGCCAGCAGCCACACCCGTTTGAGTGAGCAGTTCTTC. This translates into CASSHTRLSEQFF.

The rearrangement joins TRBV29-1 to TRBJ2-1; D call uncertain. Germline V gene sequence: CDR1 SQVTM, CDR2 ANQGSEA. This CDR3 comprises 13 residues. V lost 6 bases and J lost 4, with 13 bases in between. DNA for the CDR3: TGCAGCGTGGAAAGAATGAGTTACAATGAGCAGTTCTTC. Its protein is CSVERMSYNEQFF.

The chain has TRBV6-5 and TRBJ2-5; TRBD1 matches 9 bases. The germline gives CDR1 MNHEY, CDR2 SVGAGI. The CDR3 is made up of 16 amino acids. The V gene end was trimmed by 0 bases and the J gene end by 6 bases; junction bases not matched to a gene: 8. Here the CDR3 DNA reads TGTGCCAGCAGTTACTCGCCGGGACAGGGAGGGCAGACCCAGTACTTC. It yields the protein CASSYSPGQGGQTQYF.

This chain uses TRBV19 with TRBJ1-5; D may be TRBD1 (5 bases). This CDR3 is built from 14 residues. Looked up from germline, CDR1 is LNHDA and CDR2 is SQIVND (reference sequence). V was shortened by 3 bases and J by 4 bases, with 10 bases between the two germline ends. The CDR3 loop is CASSIGAENQPQHF. DNA for the CDR3: TGTGCCAGTAGTATCGGGGCAGAGAATCAGCCCCAGCATTTT.

The sample holds many counts of this clonotype. The chain uses TRBV10-3 and TRBJ1-2; maybe TRBD1 (5 bases). Germline V gene sequence: CDR1 ENHRY, CDR2 SYGVKD. Trimming cost V 3 bases and J 0 bases, with 11 bases left between them. The length of the CDR3 is 15 residues. The CDR3 DNA sequence: TGTGCCATCAGTGACTTCAGGGACTCTAACTATGGCTACACCTTC. Translating gives CAISDFRDSNYGYTF.

V usage is TRBV20-1 and J usage is TRBJ2-5, with D possibly matching TRBD2 (5 bases). Germline CDR1 is DFQATT and CDR2 is SNEGSKA (reference sequence). V lost 7 bases to trimming and J lost 5 bases, with 17 bases between them. The CDR3 is 13 amino acids. The CDR3 DNA reads as TGCAGTGTTCGGCACGGACTTCTGGAGACCCAGTACTTC. Translated, it gives CSVRHGLLETQYF.